This passage covers 27 T cell receptor beta chains from one sample sequenced in a study of neurological immune-mediated disorders. MiXCR was run by TCRdb on the 5' RACE reads, yielding one entry per CDR3 protein. Among around 71,000 distinct CDR3 sequences listed, roughly 15% were seen once. The time point denotes: longitudinal time-point 1 (baseline). The sample consisted of PBMCs. These receptors were obtained from a female donor with HTLV-1-associated myelopathy (HAM/TSP).

This chain connects TRBV20-1 to TRBJ1-1; a possible D gene is TRBD1 (6 bases). Deletions cut 4 bases from V and 4 bases from J, with 19 bases between. The CDR3 has 15 residues. The germline V gene encodes CDR1 DFQATT and CDR2 SNEGSKA (reference sequence). This CDR3 is CSATVPGGRGTEAFF. Written as DNA, the CDR3 is TGCAGTGCTACGGTGCCTGGGGGGCGCGGCACTGAAGCTTTCTTT.

This clonotype was detected ten times or more. V is TRBV10-1 and J is TRBJ2-2; D is ambiguous. Trimming removed 4 bases at V and 7 bases at J, with 4 bases between. Looked up from germline, CDR1 is WNHNN and CDR2 is SYGVQD (reference sequence). CDR3 length: 11 residues. The CDR3 DNA reads TGCGCCAGCAGTGGAAGCGGGGAGCTGTTTTTT. It codes for CASSGSGELFF.

This clonotype was observed a single time. A read error may produce the germline difference seen at one junction end. The rearrangement joins TRBV3-1 to TRBJ2-7; the D gene is possibly TRBD2 (6 bases). Germline lookup yields CDR1 LGHDT and CDR2 YNNKEL (reference sequence). The CDR3 is made up of 16 amino acids. CDR3 protein: CTSSQSLVAASYEQYF. CDR3 nucleotide sequence: TGTACCAGCAGTCAGTCGTTGGTAGCGGCATCCTACGAGCAGTACTTC.

The sample holds many counts of this clonotype. Since a much larger clone is just one base distant, this may be a read error. The chain links TRBV10-3 to TRBJ2-7; a weak D match, TRBD2 (6 bases). The length of the CDR3 is 15 residues. The V end was cut by 1 base, the J end by 5 bases, with 15 bases between. CDR1 ENHRY and CDR2 SYGVKD come from the germline V gene. DNA of the CDR3: TGTGCCATCAGTGAGTTGAAGGGGAAGCGGGACGAGCAGTACTTC. As protein: CAISELKGKRDEQYF.

This clonotype was seen many times. This chain connects TRBV20-1 to TRBJ1-2; TRBD1 is a possible D gene (6 bases). The length of the CDR3 is 12 residues. Looked up from germline, CDR1 is DFQATT and CDR2 is SNEGSKA (reference sequence). V was clipped by 2 bases and J by 8 bases, with 12 bases between them. As DNA, the CDR3 is TGCAGTGCTAGACAGGGGCTAGGAGGCTACACCTTC. Translation gives CSARQGLGGYTF.

At least ten counts were recorded for this clonotype. The V and J genes are TRBV10-2 and TRBJ1-2; a weak D match, TRBD1 (5 bases). The germline CDR1 and CDR2 sequences are WSHSY and SAAADI. This CDR3 region has 13 residues. V gave up 3 bases and J gave up 5 bases, with 10 bases separating them. The CDR3, as DNA: TGCGCCAGCAGTGACCCAGGGCGGTATGGCTACACCTTC. This gives the protein CASSDPGRYGYTF.

J is TRBJ1-3 and V is TRBV12-2. TRBV12-2 is a pseudogene segment. The length of the CDR3 is 16 residues. DNA for the CDR3: TGTGCAAGTCGCTTAGCTCCCCGGAACTCTGGAAACACCATATATTTT. Its translation: CASRLAPRNSGNTIYF.

In this sample, this clonotype turned up many times. The chain is built from TRBV5-1 and TRBJ1-1, with 9 bases identical to TRBD1. V gave up 4 bases and J gave up 3 bases; unmatched junction bases: 13. This CDR3 spans 17 amino acids. Germline V gene sequence: CDR1 SGHRS, CDR2 YFSETQ. Written as DNA, the CDR3 is TGCGCCAGCAGCCCCACCGGACAGGGGTTGGGGGACACTGAAGCTTTCTTT. As protein: CASSPTGQGLGDTEAFF.

This clonotype was seen at least ten times. This chain links TRBV10-3 with TRBJ1-5; D call uncertain. The V end lost 2 bases, the J end lost 6 bases, and 11 bases lay between the germline ends. Germline CDR1 is ENHRY and CDR2 is SYGVKD. The length of the CDR3 is 14 residues. CDR3 sequence: CAISETEGAQPQHF. The CDR3 DNA follows: TGTGCCATCAGTGAGACAGAGGGTGCTCAGCCCCAGCATTTT.

In its sample, this clonotype was seen many times. The CDR3 reads CASSPSGQAEAFF. The CDR3 coding sequence is TGTGCCAGCAGCCCGTCAGGACAGGCAGAAGCTTTCTTT. The chain couples TRBV4-2 to TRBJ1-1; 7 nucleotides agree with TRBD1. The trim removed 4 bases at V and 8 bases at J, leaving 7 bases unmatched. There are 13 residues in the CDR3. Germline V gives CDR1 LGHNA, CDR2 YNFKEQ.

This clonotype was seen ten or more times. The V gene is TRBV27, the J gene TRBJ2-1, with a possible D match to TRBD2 (5 bases). The CDR3 loop spans 17 amino acids. The V gene lost 7 bases and the J gene lost 4 bases, with 23 bases spanning the gap. CDR1 is MNHEY and CDR2 is SMNVEV in the germline V gene (reference sequence). This CDR3 is CASKLVSRALIYNEQFF. CDR3 nucleotides: TGTGCCAGCAAACTAGTCAGTCGCGCCCTCATTTACAATGAGCAGTTCTTC.

The table lists this clonotype with many counts. This chain uses TRBV29-1 with TRBJ2-3, with D possibly TRBD2 on 6 matching bases. This CDR3 region has 13 residues. The V gene's germline CDR1 is SQVTM and CDR2 ANQGSEA. CDR3 protein: CSEMGGRTDTQYF. CDR3 bases: TGCAGTGAGATGGGGGGTCGGACAGATACGCAGTATTTT.

This clonotype was detected many times. The chain uses TRBV29-1 and TRBJ2-5, with 7 bases aligning to TRBD2. V was clipped by 7 bases and J by 0 bases; unmatched bases: 2. CDR1 and CDR2 (germline): SQVTM, ANQGSEA. There are 12 residues in the CDR3. The CDR3, as DNA: TGCAGCGGTAGCGGGTACCAAGAGACCCAGTACTTC. Protein product: CSGSGYQETQYF.

This clonotype was counted many times. The chain couples TRBV2 to TRBJ2-6; TRBD2 matches 7 bases. V trimming: 0 bases; J trimming: 2 bases; junction bases outside the gene matches: 4. This CDR3 has 17 amino acids. CDR1 is SNHLY, CDR2 FYNNEI, per germline. The CDR3 DNA is TGTGCCAGCAGTGAAGCGATGGGGGGGACTGGGGCCAACGTCCTGACTTTC. Translated, it gives CASSEAMGGTGANVLTF.

The sample holds one count of this clonotype. The genes are TRBV6-5 and TRBJ2-7, with D perhaps being TRBD1 or TRBD2 (5 bases each). Germline CDR1 reads MNHEY; CDR2 reads SVGAGI. This CDR3 has 16 amino acids. V lost 2 bases and J 0 bases, leaving 14 bases between the germline ends. The CDR3 is CASSYLTGRSSYEQYF. CDR3 DNA sequence: TGTGCCAGCAGTTACCTAACGGGACGGTCCTCCTACGAGCAGTACTTC.

This clonotype was seen many times. This chain joins TRBV6-5 and TRBJ2-2, with TRBD2 as a possible D gene (5 bases). CDR1 MNHEY and CDR2 SVGAGI come from the germline V gene. The germline V and J ends were trimmed by 11 bases and 0 bases, with 13 bases remaining between them. The CDR3 extends over 14 amino acids. CDR3 coding DNA: TGTGCCGCGAGGGCCAACTCGAACACCGGGGAGCTGTTTTTT. As protein: CAARANSNTGELFF.

The CDR3, as DNA: TGTGCCAGAAGCAAGGGACCGATTGGGGGATACACCTTC. It yields the protein CARSKGPIGGYTF. This chain links TRBV21-1 with TRBJ1-2; the D call of TRBD1 is as the table states it, not checked on the DNA. TRBV21-1 is assigned pseudogene status. The CDR3 loop spans 13 amino acids.

This clonotype was detected many times. V usage is TRBV12-3 or TRBV12-4 and J usage is TRBJ1-5, with unresolved D. Deletions cut 5 bases from V and 0 bases from J, with 8 bases between. The CDR3 contains 14 residues. CDR3 amino acids: CASSPQDSNQPQHF. Written as DNA, the CDR3 is TGTGCCAGCAGTCCTCAAGATAGCAATCAGCCCCAGCATTTT.

Ten or more counts support this clonotype. This chain connects TRBV7-2 to TRBJ2-1; 9 nucleotides agree with TRBD2. CDR1 is SGHTA and CDR2 is FQGNSA in the germline V gene. Unmatched junction bases numbered 4, after V lost 0 bases and J lost 4 bases. This CDR3 contains 16 residues. The CDR3 region has the DNA TGTGCCAGCAGCTTAGCAGCGGGGGGCTCATACAATGAGCAGTTCTTC. Translation gives CASSLAAGGSYNEQFF.

This clonotype came up many times. The V gene is TRBV29-1, the J gene TRBJ2-7; D gene uncertain. Germline V gives CDR1 SQVTM, CDR2 ANQGSEA. The V and J ends lost 6 bases and 6 bases respectively, with 9 bases between them. This CDR3 has 10 residues. CDR3 nucleotide sequence: TGCAGCGTGCTGGCGGCCGAGCAGTACTTC. Amino acid sequence: CSVLAAEQYF.

With respect to this clonotype: The junction shows a germline mismatch at one end, possibly a read error. The J gene is TRBJ2-3, the V gene TRBV6-5, with 9 nucleotides matching TRBD1. The CDR3 is 14 residues long. In germline, CDR1 is MNHEY, CDR2 SVGAGI. The CDR3 bases are TGTGCCATCAGTTACGGACAGGGGTCAGATACGCAGTATTTT. Translation gives CAISYGQGSDTQYF.

This clonotype showed up many times. The chain combines TRBV6-2 or TRBV6-3 with TRBJ1-1; 8 bases are a match to TRBD1. The length of the CDR3 is 14 residues. Germline V gene lookup returns CDR1 MNHEY and CDR2 SVGEGT. The ends lost 6 bases at V and 3 bases at J; junction bases unmatched: 6. The CDR3 sequence is CASSWTGQHTEAFF. The CDR3 DNA is TGTGCCAGCAGCTGGACAGGGCAACACACTGAAGCTTTCTTT.

The rearrangement uses TRBV18 and TRBJ2-1; 12 bases align to TRBD2. The germline V gene has CDR1 KGHSH and CDR2 LQKENI. V trimming: 6 bases; J trimming: 9 bases; junction bases outside the gene matches: 9. The CDR3 is made up of 15 amino acids. The CDR3, as DNA: TGTGCCAGCTCCCCTGCTAGCGGGGGGGCCGGTGAGCAGTTCTTC. This gives the protein CASSPASGGAGEQFF.

This chain uses TRBV6-2 or TRBV6-3 with TRBJ2-7; 12 nucleotides line up with TRBD2. Germline V gene data show CDR1 as MNHEY and CDR2 as SVGEGT. The trim removed 6 bases at V and 5 bases at J, leaving 8 bases unmatched. The CDR3 contains 15 residues. This chain's CDR3 is CASRKTSGGPHEQYF. The CDR3, as DNA: TGTGCCAGCAGGAAGACTAGCGGGGGTCCCCACGAGCAGTACTTC.

This clonotype was found many times. The chain is built from TRBV28 and TRBJ1-1; unclear D gene. The V gene lost 5 bases and the J gene lost 6 bases, with 13 bases spanning the gap. This CDR3 has 13 amino acids. In germline, CDR1 is MDHEN, CDR2 SYDVKM. The CDR3 loop reads CASSPTNGAEAFF. The CDR3 DNA reads as TGTGCCAGCAGTCCGACCAATGGCGCTGAAGCTTTCTTT. Full variable domain (outside the CDR3, taken from reference TRBV28 and TRBJ1-1): DVKVTQSSRYLVKRTGEKVFLECVQDMDHENMFWYRQDPGLGLRLIYFSYDVKMKEKGDIPEGYSVSREKKERFSLILESASTNQTSMYLCASSPTNGAEAFFGQGTRLTVV.

This clonotype came up many times. This chain links TRBV28 with TRBJ2-2; the match to TRBD1 covers 8 bases. Germline V gene lookup returns CDR1 MDHEN and CDR2 SYDVKM. The CDR3 loop spans 15 amino acids. The ends lost 7 bases at V and 6 bases at J; junction bases unmatched: 10. Here the CDR3 DNA reads TGTGCCAGCACCACGTTGGACAGGGAGGCCGGGGAGCTGTTTTTT. Residues: CASTTLDREAGELFF. Together with reference TRBV28 and TRBJ2-2, the CDR3 gives the full variable domain: DVKVTQSSRYLVKRTGEKVFLECVQDMDHENMFWYRQDPGLGLRLIYFSYDVKMKEKGDIPEGYSVSREKKERFSLILESASTNQTSMYLCASTTLDREAGELFFGEGSRLTVL.

This clonotype was observed many times. The chain uses TRBV6-5 and TRBJ2-7, with a tentative D call TRBD1 (6 bases). This CDR3 spans 15 amino acids. The germline CDR1 and CDR2 sequences are MNHEY and SVGAGI. Between the trimmed V and J ends, which lost 7 bases and 0 bases, there was a span of 16 bases. DNA for the CDR3: TGTGCCAGCACCAACAGACGGGACACCTCCTACGAGCAGTACTTC. This gives the protein CASTNRRDTSYEQYF.